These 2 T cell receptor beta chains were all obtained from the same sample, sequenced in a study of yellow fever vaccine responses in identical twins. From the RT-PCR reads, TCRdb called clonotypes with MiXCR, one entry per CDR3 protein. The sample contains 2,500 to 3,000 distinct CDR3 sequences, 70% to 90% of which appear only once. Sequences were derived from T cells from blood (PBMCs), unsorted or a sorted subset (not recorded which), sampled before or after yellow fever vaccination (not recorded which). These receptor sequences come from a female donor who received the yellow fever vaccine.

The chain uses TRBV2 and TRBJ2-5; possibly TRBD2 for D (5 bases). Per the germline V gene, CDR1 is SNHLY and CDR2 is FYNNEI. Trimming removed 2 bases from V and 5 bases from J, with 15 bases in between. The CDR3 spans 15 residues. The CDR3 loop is CASSEFARVRETQYF. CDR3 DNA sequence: TGTGCCAGCAGTGAATTCGCGCGGGTTAGGGAGACCCAGTACTTC.

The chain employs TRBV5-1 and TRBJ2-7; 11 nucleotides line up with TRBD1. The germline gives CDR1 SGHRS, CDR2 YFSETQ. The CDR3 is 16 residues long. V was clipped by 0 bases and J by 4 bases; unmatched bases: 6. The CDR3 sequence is CASSLGLGTGGYEQYF. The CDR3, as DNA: TGCGCCAGCAGCTTGGGCCTCGGGACAGGGGGGTACGAGCAGTACTTC. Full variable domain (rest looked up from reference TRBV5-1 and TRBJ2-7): KAGVTQTPRYLIKTRGQQVTLSCSPISGHRSVSWYQQTPGQGLQFLFEYFSETQRNKGNFPGRFSGRQFSNSRSEMNVSTLELGDSALYLCASSLGLGTGGYEQYFGPGTRLTVT.